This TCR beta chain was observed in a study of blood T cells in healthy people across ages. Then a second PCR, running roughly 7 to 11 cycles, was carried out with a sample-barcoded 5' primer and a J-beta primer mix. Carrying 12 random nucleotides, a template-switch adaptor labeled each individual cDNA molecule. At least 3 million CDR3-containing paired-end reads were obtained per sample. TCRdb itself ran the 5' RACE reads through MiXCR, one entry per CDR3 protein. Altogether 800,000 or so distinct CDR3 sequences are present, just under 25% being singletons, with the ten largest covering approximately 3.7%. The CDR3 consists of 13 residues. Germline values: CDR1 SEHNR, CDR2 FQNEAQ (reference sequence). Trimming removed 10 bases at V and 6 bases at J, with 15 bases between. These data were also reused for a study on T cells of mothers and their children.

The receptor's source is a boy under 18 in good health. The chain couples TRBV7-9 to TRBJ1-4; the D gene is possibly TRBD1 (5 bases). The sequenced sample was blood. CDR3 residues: CANAGSEDEKLFF. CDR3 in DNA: TGTGCCAACGCAGGGAGCGAAGATGAAAAACTGTTTTTT.